This T cell receptor beta chain stems from a study of PD-1 blockade in classical Hodgkin lymphoma (dated by TCRdb to the early 2020s). About the investigation overall: Nivolumab dosing was 3 mg/kg intravenously every 2 weeks, continuing until either disease progression or unacceptable toxicity. The study used CyTOF and TCR beta sequencing to define a peripheral blood immune signature of response to PD-1 blockade in classical Hodgkin lymphoma. On the study overall, not on this receptor specifically: Among trial patients, those achieving complete response had baseline diversity similar to that of newly diagnosed patients, while diversity was significantly lower in partial responders and progressors. CD4+ but not CD8+ TCR diversity rose significantly by C4D1 (p=0.0027 vs p=0.16), most apparent in complete responders (p=0.02). Lower diversity was seen in patients whose nivolumab began less than 1 year after ASCT, and these patients were left out of later analyses so that immune reconstitution would not confound the results. Baseline TCR diversity was reported as lower in newly diagnosed patients than in healthy donors, and lower still in relapsed/refractory patients. The study covered only a single clinical trial cohort, and the causes of the repertoire differences, possibly disease activity or prior therapy, were still not defined.

The Qiagen DNeasy kit was used to extract genomic DNA both from unsorted PBMCs and from the negatively selected CD4+ and CD8+ fractions. Using primers that anneal to V and J segments, immunoSEQ multiplex PCR amplified the TCR beta CDR3 regions. A synthetic immune receptor repertoire was used to minimize amplification bias, and any remaining bias was removed computationally after sequencing. As for how the authors treated the data: Repertoire diversity was quantified as the Shannon entropy index using custom Python scripts. Unsorted, CD4+ and CD8+ repertoires were analyzed separately, except in combined analyses where CD4+ and CD8+ sequences were merged in silico. A clone counted as expanded when the clone's frequency after treatment rose at least 2-fold relative to C1D1, and clones undetected at baseline were given a pseudocount of 0.5. Singleton clones were defined as clones with 0 or 1 copy at C1D1, and non-singleton clones were defined as clones with 2 or more copies. Clones expanded in unsorted samples were assigned a CD4+, CD8+ or unknown annotation through matching of protein sequences in sorted samples from the same patient. Wilcoxon tests were applied to paired samples to test diversity changes from C1D1 to C4D1. TCRdb's version of the immuneACCESS table is confined to in-frame rearrangements and falls short of the full clone set. An unresolved V gene accounts for under half of the shortfall where checked; the remainder is of unknown origin. Clonal size and the V and J genes are those of that table, whereas D and trimming came from the DNA. The sample table contains tens of thousands of clones; only one count was recorded for 90% to 95% of them. The top ten constitute 8% of the sample.

The sample's time point label is to be understood as: cycle 1 day 1 (C1D1), immediately before nivolumab initiation. All trial patients had relapsed after autologous stem cell transplantation, with cohorts A, B and C differing in prior brentuximab vedotin exposure. The trial cohort comprised a few dozen patients with relapsed/refractory classical Hodgkin lymphoma whose best overall responses were complete response, partial response or progressive disease. Single-agent nivolumab was administered to trial patients in the multi-cohort phase II CheckMate 205 trial. An independent review committee assessed best overall response by applying the 2007 International Working Group response criteria. PBMCs from the trial were collected at three points: immediately before nivolumab initiation (C1D1), and during therapy at cycle 2 day 1 and cycle 4 day 1. Peripheral blood was collected in 8 mL Vacutainer Cell Preparation Tubes, from which PBMCs were isolated by centrifugation and then cryopreserved.

To note about this clone: The antigen it binds to is not known. No base quality values were provided; no much bigger clone lies one nucleotide off.

The germline V gene yields SQVTM for CDR1 and ANQGSEA for CDR2. V sheds 6 bases and J sheds 8 bases, leaving 13 bases between their ends. Reading from cysteine to phenylalanine, the CDR3 counts 11 amino acids. The sequence is cut down to CDR3 DNA, 33 bases in frame from base 1. The sequencing here drew on peripheral blood mononuclear cells (PBMCs), taken at baseline. The sequence was collected from a human donor with classical Hodgkin lymphoma. The sequence joins TRBV29-1 to TRBJ1-1, and perhaps TRBD1 as D gene, on 5 matching bases. The CDR3 is CSVSKGREAFF. In nucleotides, the sequence is TGCAGCGTCTCTAAGGGGCGGGAAGCTTTCTTT. Joined to the reference TRBV29-1 and TRBJ1-1 proteins, this CDR3 gives the full variable domain: SAVISQKPSRDICQRGTSLTIQCQVDSQVTMMFWYRQQPGQSLTLIATANQGSEATYESGFVIDKFPISRPNLTFSTLTVSNMSPEDSSIYLCSVSKGREAFFGQGTRLTVV.